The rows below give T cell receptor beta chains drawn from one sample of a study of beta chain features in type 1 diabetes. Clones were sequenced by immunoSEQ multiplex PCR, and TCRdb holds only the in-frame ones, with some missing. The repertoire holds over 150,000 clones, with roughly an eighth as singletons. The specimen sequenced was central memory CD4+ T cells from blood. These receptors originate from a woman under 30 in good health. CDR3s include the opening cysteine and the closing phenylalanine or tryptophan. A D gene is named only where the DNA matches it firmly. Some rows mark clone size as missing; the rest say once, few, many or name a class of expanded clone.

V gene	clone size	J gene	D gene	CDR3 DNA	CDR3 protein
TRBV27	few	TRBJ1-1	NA	TGTGCCAGCAGTATAATCAGGGGATACACTGAAGCTTTCTTT	CASSIIRGYTEAFF
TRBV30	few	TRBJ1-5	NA	TGTGCCTGGGAAGAGGCAACCGATCAGCCCCAGCATTTT	CAWEEATDQPQHF
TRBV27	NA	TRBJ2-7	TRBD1	TGTGCCAGCAGTTTATCGCCCGACAGGGGGACCTCCTACGAGCAGTACTTC	CASSLSPDRGTSYEQYF
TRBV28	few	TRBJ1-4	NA	TGTGCCAGCACCCTGGGAGGATCTAATGAAAAACTGTTTTTT	CASTLGGSNEKLFF
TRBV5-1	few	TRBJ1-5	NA	TGCGCCAGCAGCGCGGGGAATGGAAGGGATAGCAATCAGCCCCAGCATTTT	CASSAGNGRDSNQPQHF
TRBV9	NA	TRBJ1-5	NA	TGTGCCAGCAGCGTAGCTACCGGGGGAGATCAGCCCCAGCATTTT	CASSVATGGDQPQHF
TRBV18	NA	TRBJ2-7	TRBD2	TGTGCCAGCTCACCACCGTCGGGAGCGGGAGTCTACGAGCAGTACTTC	CASSPPSGAGVYEQYF
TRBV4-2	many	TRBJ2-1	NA	TGTGCCAGCAGCCAAGAGGGAGGTCACAATGAGCAGTTCTTC	CASSQEGGHNEQFF
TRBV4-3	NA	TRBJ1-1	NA	TGCGCCAGCAGCCACAGGGGAGGGACTGAAGCTTTCTTT	CASSHRGGTEAFF
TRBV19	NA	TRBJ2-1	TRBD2	TGTGCCAGTAGTATGGGGCGGGAGGGCCGGAATGAGCAGTTCTTC	CASSMGREGRNEQFF
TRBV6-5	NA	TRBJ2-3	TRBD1	TGTGCCAGCAGTTTGACGACAGGGATGATGACAGATACGCAGTATTTT	CASSLTTGMMTDTQYF
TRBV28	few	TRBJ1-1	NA	TGTGCCAGCAGTTTATTAACGAAGGTGCGGACTGAAGCTTTCTTT	CASSLLTKVRTEAFF
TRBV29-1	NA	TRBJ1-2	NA	TGCAGCGTTGGCTCCGGGGCTAACTATGGCTACACCTTC	CSVGSGANYGYTF
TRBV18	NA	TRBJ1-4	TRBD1	TGTGCCAGCTCGGCTAACAGGGGCTCAACTAATGAAAAACTGTTTTTT	CASSANRGSTNEKLFF
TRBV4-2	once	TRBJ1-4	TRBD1	TGTGCCAGCAGGCCTGGGACAGGGAATGAAAAACTGTTTTTT	CASRPGTGNEKLFF
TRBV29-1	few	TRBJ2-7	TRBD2	TGCAGCGTTGATCAGAGCGGGAGGACCTTC	CSVDQSGRTF
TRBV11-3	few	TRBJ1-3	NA	TGTGCCAGCAGCTTAGGAGCTCAGGGTTCTGGAAACACCATATATTTT	CASSLGAQGSGNTIYF